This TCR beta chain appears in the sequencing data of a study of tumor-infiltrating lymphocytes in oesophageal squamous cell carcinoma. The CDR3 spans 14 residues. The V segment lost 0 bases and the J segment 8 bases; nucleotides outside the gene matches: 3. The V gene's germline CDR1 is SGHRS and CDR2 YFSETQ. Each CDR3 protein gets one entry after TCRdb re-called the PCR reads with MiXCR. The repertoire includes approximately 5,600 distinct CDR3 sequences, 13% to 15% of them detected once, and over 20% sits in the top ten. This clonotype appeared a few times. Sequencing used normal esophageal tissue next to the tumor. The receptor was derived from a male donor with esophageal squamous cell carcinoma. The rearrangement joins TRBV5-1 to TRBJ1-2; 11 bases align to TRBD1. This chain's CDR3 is CASSLAGTGGGYTF. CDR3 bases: TGCGCCAGCAGCTTGGCCGGGACAGGGGGAGGCTACACCTTC.